This T cell receptor beta chain was documented in a study of response to subunit inactivated influenza vaccine. This clonotype was counted between two and nine times. Germline V gene data show CDR1 as MNHNS and CDR2 as SASEGT. The ends lost 7 bases at V and 2 bases at J; junction bases unmatched: 3. The CDR3 is 14 residues long. In TCRdb, the RT-PCR reads were re-called with MiXCR into one record per CDR3 protein. The sample has 630,000 or so distinct CDR3 sequences, around 14% seen once. Specimen: PBMCs from blood, collected roughly 12 days after vaccination. The chain has TRBV6-1 and TRBJ2-7; TRBD2 matches at 12 bases. This receptor was obtained from a man aged 45 to 65 who received an inactivated influenza vaccine. Written as DNA, the CDR3 is TGTGCCAGCAAACGGACTAGCGGGACCTACGAGCAGTACTTC. Its protein is CASKRTSGTYEQYF.